The entry below gives a single TCR beta chain sequence along with its context. Its antigen is not identified. CDR3 of TCR beta was amplified by multiplex PCR that used 32 V and 13 J primers. Via MiXCR, TCRdb re-called the multiplex PCR reads, giving one row per CDR3 protein. Of roughly 10,000 distinct CDR3 sequences in the sample, around a quarter are singletons; the top ten hold over 25%. At 600 to 750 ng per sample, bulk tumor genomic DNA provided the template. Multiple widely separated biopsies were taken from each primary tumor at surgery. Patients had untreated, newly diagnosed non-small cell lung cancer and underwent curative surgery. This sample stems from a study of immune heterogeneity within non-small cell lung tumors. Study observations and caveats: Individual patients had largely distinct high-frequency T-cell receptor beta clonotypes. Local tumor mutational burden, with an R of about 0.31, correlated moderately but significantly with local T-cell clonality.

V gave up 6 bases and J gave up 6 bases; unmatched junction bases: 14. CDR1 is SNHLY, CDR2 FYNNEI, per germline. This CDR3 spans 17 amino acids. The sequenced sample was lung tumor tissue. The chain recombines TRBV2 with TRBJ2-1, with 10 nucleotides matching TRBD2. This receptor was identified in a woman between 45 and 60 years old with non-small cell lung cancer. The CDR3 protein is CASRFSESGGALNEQFF. The CDR3 DNA reads as TGTGCCAGCAGATTTTCCGAGAGCGGGGGGGCGCTCAATGAGCAGTTCTTC.